This TCR beta chain was obtained from a study of cytomegalovirus exposure and HLA in healthy donors. Points on this clone: Its antigen is still unknown.

Germline V CDR1 and CDR2: KGHSH, LQKENI. Unmatched junction bases numbered 6, after V lost 6 bases and J lost 4 bases. The CDR3 has 15 amino acids. Use of 60 Vbeta and 13 Jbeta primers characterized the PCR. Data came from immunoSEQ multiplex PCR; TCRdb stores just in-frame clones and leaves some out. The sample contains 130,000 to 150,000 clones, roughly 74% of which appear only once. Study conclusions and caveats: Several of the most significant clusters appeared, in a later analysis, to be linked to common viral pathogens. Follow-up analysis found HLA locus-dependent TCR association rates, highest for DRB1 and lowest for HLA-C. Across donors, presence/absence analyses took sequencing depth to be roughly uniform. Later analysis associated a missense DCLRE1C variant with TCR beta V- and J-gene trimming.

Sequencing was carried out using PBMCs. The chain uses TRBV18 and TRBJ2-1, with 10 bases identical to TRBD2. The sequence was obtained from a young woman in good health and CMV-seropositive. The CDR3 DNA reads as TGTGCCAGCTCGCCAACTAGCGGGGCATACAATGAGCAGTTCTTC. Its protein product is CASSPTSGAYNEQFF.